A single sample is the source of the 8 T cell receptor beta chains below, sequenced in a study of blood T cell repertoires in COVID-19. The protocol was immunoSEQ multiplex PCR, while the TCRdb copy is restricted to in-frame clones and leaves out a portion. The table shows about 150,000 clones, with about 79% occurring only once. The sequenced material came from peripheral blood. The receptors shown here come from a woman aged 50 to 65 with acute or convalescent COVID-19.

This chain uses TRBV10-3 with TRBJ2-3; 9 positions agree with TRBD2. From germline, CDR1 is ENHRY and CDR2 SYGVKD. The CDR3 length is 16 residues. V trimming: 2 bases; J trimming: 2 bases; junction bases outside the gene matches: 5. The CDR3 nucleotides read TGTGCCATCAGTGAGCGAGCGGGGGGCCACACAGATACGCAGTATTTT. Translated, it gives CAISERAGGHTDTQYF.

The V and J genes are TRBV2 and TRBJ1-2, with D possibly being TRBD1 (6 bases). V gave up 3 bases and J gave up 8 bases, with 13 bases separating them. Germline V gene sequence: CDR1 SNHLY, CDR2 FYNNEI. The CDR3 extends over 13 amino acids. CDR3 amino acids: CASSDRGFGGYTF. The CDR3 bases are TGTGCCAGCAGTGACAGGGGATTTGGAGGCTACACCTTC.

In this sample, this clone turned up once. V usage is TRBV6-1 and J usage is TRBJ1-5; D is uncertain. The CDR3 sequence is 15 residues long. V lost 2 bases and J lost 4, with 12 bases in between. Per the germline V gene, CDR1 is MNHNS and CDR2 is SASEGT. The CDR3 DNA follows: TGTGCCAGCAGTGAAAACCCCTTACTTAATCAGCCCCAGCATTTT. This sequence encodes CASSENPLLNQPQHF.

This chain connects TRBV19 to TRBJ1-3; a possible D gene is TRBD1 (6 bases). V lost 3 bases to trimming and J lost 3 bases, with 15 bases between them. The CDR3 totals 16 residues. Germline CDR1 LNHDA, CDR2 SQIVND (reference sequence). The CDR3 is CASSITGPTVGNTIYF. The DNA for the CDR3 is TGTGCCAGTAGTATCACAGGGCCTACCGTTGGAAACACCATATATTTT.

V usage is TRBV27 and J usage is TRBJ1-2; D not certain. The CDR3 contains 13 residues. Trimming took 7 bases from V and 4 from J, leaving 13 bases between them. CDR1 and CDR2 from the germline V gene are MNHEY and SMNVEV (reference sequence). Written as DNA, the CDR3 is TGTGCCAGCACTAACAGCCCCAGCTATGGCTACACCTTC. Residues: CASTNSPSYGYTF.

The chain couples TRBV5-6 to TRBJ2-3; D gene ambiguous. Germline values: CDR1 SGHDT, CDR2 YYEEEE. The CDR3 runs to 14 residues. Trimming left V 4 bases short and J 6 bases short, with 15 bases between. Here the CDR3 reads CASSPTYSGDTQYF. The CDR3 nucleotides are TGTGCCAGCAGCCCGACTTATTCTGGGGATACGCAGTATTTT.

V usage is TRBV28 and J usage is TRBJ2-7, with 8 bases that match TRBD1. Germline CDR1 is MDHEN and CDR2 is SYDVKM. The CDR3 is made up of 15 amino acids. V lost 9 bases and J lost 3; bases outside the gene matches: 13. The CDR3 DNA sequence: TGTGCCAGTGCTCGACAGGGGCCACGAATCTACGAGCAGTACTTC. Its translation is CASARQGPRIYEQYF.

This chain's CDR3 is CASGRGADVHEQFF. In DNA, the CDR3 is TGTGCCAGCGGCCGGGGGGCTGACGTTCATGAGCAGTTCTTC. This chain joins TRBV7-8 and TRBJ2-1, with D possibly matching TRBD2 (7 bases). The V end lost 8 bases, the J end lost 8 bases, and 19 bases lay between the germline ends. Germline V CDR1 and CDR2: SGHVS, FQNEAQ. This CDR3 contains 14 residues.